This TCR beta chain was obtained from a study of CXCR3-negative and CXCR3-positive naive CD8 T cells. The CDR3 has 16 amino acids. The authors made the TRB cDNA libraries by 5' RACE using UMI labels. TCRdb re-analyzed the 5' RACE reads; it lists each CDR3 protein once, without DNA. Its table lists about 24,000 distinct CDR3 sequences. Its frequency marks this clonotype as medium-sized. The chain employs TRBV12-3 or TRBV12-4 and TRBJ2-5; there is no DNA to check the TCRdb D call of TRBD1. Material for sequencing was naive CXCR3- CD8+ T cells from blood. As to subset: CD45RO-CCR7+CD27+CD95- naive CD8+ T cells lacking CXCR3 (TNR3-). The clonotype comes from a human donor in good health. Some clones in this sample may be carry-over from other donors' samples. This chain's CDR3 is CASSLWDRGLFETQYF.